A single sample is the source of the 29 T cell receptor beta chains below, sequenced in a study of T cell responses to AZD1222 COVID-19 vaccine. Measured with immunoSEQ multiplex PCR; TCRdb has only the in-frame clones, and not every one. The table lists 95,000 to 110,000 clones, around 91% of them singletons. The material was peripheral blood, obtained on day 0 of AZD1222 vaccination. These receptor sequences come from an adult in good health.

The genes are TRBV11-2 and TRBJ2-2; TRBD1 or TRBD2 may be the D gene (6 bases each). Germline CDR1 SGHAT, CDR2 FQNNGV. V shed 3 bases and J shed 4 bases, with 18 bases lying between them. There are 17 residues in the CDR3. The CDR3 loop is CASSFHNGGASTGELFF. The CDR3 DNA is TGTGCCAGCAGCTTCCATAACGGGGGCGCTAGCACCGGGGAGCTGTTTTTT.

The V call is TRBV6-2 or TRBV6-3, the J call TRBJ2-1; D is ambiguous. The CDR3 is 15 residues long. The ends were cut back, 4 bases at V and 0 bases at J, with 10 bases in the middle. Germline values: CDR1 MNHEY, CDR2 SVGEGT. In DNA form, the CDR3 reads TGTGCCAGCAGTTTTCGCCACTTCTCCTACAATGAGCAGTTCTTC. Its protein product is CASSFRHFSYNEQFF.

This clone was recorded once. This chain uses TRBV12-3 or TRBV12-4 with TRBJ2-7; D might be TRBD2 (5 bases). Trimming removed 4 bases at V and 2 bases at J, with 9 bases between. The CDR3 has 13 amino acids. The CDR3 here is CASSSGDTYEQYF. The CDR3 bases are TGTGCCAGCAGTTCCGGGGATACCTACGAGCAGTACTTC.

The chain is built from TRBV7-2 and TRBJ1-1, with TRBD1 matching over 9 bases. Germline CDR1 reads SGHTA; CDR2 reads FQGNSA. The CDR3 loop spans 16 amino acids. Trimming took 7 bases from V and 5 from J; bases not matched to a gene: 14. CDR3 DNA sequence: TGTGCCAGCATCTGGGGACAGGGTATCGTAAGGACTGAAGCTTTCTTT. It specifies CASIWGQGIVRTEAFF.

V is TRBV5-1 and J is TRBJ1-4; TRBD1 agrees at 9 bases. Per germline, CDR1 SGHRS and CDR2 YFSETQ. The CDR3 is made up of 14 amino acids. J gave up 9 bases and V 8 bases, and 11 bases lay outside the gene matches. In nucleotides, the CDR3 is TGCGCCAGTAAAAGGGGACAGGGTCTGCAAAAACTGTTTTTT. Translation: CASKRGQGLQKLFF.

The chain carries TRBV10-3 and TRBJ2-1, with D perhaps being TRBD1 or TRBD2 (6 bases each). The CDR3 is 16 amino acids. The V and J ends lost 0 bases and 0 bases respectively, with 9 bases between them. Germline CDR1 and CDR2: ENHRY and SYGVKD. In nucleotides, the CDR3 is TGTGCCATCAGTGAGTCCGGGGGCCGCTCCTACAATGAGCAGTTCTTC. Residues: CAISESGGRSYNEQFF.

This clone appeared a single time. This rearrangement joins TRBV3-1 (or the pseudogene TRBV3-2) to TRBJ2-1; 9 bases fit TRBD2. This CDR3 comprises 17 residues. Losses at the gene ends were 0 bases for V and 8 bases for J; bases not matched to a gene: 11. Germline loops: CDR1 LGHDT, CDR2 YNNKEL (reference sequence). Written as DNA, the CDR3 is TGTGCCAGCAGCCAAGATTATGGAGCGGGGGGCAAAGATGAGCAGTTCTTC. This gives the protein CASSQDYGAGGKDEQFF.

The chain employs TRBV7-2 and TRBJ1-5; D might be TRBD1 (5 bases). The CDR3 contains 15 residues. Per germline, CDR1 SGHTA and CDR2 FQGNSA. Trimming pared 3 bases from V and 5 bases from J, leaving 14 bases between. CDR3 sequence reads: CASSLLGVWDQPQHF. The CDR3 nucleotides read TGTGCCAGCAGCTTGCTGGGGGTTTGGGATCAGCCCCAGCATTTT.

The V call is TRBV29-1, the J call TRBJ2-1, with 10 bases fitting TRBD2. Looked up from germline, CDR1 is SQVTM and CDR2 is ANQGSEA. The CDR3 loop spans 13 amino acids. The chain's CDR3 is CTIAGGVYNEQFF. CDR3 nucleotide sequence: TGCACCATAGCGGGGGGCGTCTACAATGAGCAGTTCTTC.

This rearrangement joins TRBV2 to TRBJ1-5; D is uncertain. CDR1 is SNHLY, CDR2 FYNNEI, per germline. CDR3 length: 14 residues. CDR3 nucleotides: TGTACAAGCCCTTTTGCAGATAGCAATCAGCCCCAGCATTTT. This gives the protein CTSPFADSNQPQHF.

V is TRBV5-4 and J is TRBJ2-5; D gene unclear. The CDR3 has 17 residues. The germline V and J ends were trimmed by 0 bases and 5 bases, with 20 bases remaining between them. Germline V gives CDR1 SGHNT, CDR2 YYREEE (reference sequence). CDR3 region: CASSLGIGTERSETQYF. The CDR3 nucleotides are TGTGCCAGCAGCTTGGGGATCGGAACAGAACGATCGGAGACCCAGTACTTC.

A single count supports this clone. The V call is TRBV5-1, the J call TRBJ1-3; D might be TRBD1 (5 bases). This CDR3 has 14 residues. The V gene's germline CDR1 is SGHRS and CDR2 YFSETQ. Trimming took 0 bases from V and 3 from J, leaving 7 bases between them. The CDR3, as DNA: TGCGCCAGCAGCTTGGCAGGGTATGGAAACACCATATATTTT. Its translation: CASSLAGYGNTIYF. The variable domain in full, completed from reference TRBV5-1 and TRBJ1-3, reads KAGVTQTPRYLIKTRGQQVTLSCSPISGHRSVSWYQQTPGQGLQFLFEYFSETQRNKGNFPGRFSGRQFSNSRSEMNVSTLELGDSALYLCASSLAGYGNTIYFGEGSWLTVV.

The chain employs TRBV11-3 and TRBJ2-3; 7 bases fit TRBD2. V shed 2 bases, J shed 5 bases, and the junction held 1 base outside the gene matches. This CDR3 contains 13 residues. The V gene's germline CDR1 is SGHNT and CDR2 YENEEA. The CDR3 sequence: CASSLPGGDTQYF. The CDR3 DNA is TGTGCCAGCAGCTTACCGGGGGGAGATACGCAGTATTTT.

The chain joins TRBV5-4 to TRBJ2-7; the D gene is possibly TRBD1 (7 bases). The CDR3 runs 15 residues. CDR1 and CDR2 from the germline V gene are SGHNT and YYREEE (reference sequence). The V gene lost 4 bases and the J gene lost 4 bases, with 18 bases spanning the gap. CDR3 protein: CASSPRAGGRYEQYF. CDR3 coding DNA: TGTGCCAGCAGCCCCAGGGCAGGGGGGCGATACGAGCAGTACTTC.

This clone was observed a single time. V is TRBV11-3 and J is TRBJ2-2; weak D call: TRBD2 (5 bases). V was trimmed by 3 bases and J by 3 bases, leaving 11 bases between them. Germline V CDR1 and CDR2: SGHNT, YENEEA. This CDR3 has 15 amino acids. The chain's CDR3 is CASSFTGSYTGELFF. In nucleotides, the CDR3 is TGTGCCAGCAGCTTTACGGGGTCGTACACCGGGGAGCTGTTTTTT.

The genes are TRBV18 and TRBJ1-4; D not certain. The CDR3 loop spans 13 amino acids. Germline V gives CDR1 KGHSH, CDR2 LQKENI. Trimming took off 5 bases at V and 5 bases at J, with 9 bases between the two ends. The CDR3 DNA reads TGTGCCAGCTCATTAGACATAAATGAAAAACTGTTTTTT. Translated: CASSLDINEKLFF.

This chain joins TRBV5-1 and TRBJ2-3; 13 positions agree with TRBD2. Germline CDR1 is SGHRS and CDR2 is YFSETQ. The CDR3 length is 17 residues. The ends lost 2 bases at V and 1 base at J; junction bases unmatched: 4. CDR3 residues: CASSLGGTSGGTDTQYF. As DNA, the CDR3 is TGCGCCAGCAGCTTAGGTGGGACTAGCGGGGGCACAGATACGCAGTATTTT. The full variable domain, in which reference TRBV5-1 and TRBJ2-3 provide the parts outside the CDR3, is KAGVTQTPRYLIKTRGQQVTLSCSPISGHRSVSWYQQTPGQGLQFLFEYFSETQRNKGNFPGRFSGRQFSNSRSEMNVSTLELGDSALYLCASSLGGTSGGTDTQYFGPGTRLTVL.

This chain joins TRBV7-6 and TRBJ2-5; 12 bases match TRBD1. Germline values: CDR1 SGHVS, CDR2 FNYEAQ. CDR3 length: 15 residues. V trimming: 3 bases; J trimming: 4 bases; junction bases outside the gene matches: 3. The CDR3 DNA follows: TGTGCCAGCAGCTTGGGGACAGGGGGCTTAGAGACCCAGTACTTC. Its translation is CASSLGTGGLETQYF. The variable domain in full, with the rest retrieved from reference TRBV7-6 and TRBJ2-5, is GAGVSQSPRYKVTKRGQDVALRCDPISGHVSLYWYRQALGQGPEFLTYFNYEAQQDKSGLPNDRFSAERPEGSISTLTIQRTEQRDSAMYRCASSLGTGGLETQYFGPGTRLLVL.

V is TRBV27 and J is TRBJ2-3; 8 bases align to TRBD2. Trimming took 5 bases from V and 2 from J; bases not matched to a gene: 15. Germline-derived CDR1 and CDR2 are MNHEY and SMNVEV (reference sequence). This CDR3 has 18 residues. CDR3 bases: TGTGCCAGCAGTCCCTCGGATAGCGGGGCCTATCACACAGATACGCAGTATTTT. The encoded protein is CASSPSDSGAYHTDTQYF.

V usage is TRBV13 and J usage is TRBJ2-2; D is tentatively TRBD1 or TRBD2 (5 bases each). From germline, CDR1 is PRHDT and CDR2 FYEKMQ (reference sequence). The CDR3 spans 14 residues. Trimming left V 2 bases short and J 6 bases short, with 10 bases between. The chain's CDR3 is CASSLTGGAGELFF. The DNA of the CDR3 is TGTGCCAGCAGCTTAACAGGAGGCGCCGGGGAGCTGTTTTTT.

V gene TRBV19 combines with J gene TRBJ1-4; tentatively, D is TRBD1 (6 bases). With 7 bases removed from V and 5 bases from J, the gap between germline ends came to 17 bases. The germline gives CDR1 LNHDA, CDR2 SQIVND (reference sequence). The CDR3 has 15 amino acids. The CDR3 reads CASTPGGLPNEKLFF. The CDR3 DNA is TGTGCCAGTACCCCGGGGGGCTTGCCCAATGAAAAACTGTTTTTT.

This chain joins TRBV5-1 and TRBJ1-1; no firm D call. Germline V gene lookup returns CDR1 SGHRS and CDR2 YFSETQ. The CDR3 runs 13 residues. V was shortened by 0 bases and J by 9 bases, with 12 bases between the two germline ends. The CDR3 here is CASSLGRVDQAFF. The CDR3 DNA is TGCGCCAGCAGCTTGGGTCGGGTAGACCAAGCTTTCTTT.

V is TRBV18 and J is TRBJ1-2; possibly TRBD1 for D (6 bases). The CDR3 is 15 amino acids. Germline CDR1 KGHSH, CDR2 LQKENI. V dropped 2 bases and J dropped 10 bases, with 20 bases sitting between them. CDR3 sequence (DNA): TGTGCCAGCTCACCATTGGCAGGGGTCGGCGTCCACTACACCTTC. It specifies CASSPLAGVGVHYTF.

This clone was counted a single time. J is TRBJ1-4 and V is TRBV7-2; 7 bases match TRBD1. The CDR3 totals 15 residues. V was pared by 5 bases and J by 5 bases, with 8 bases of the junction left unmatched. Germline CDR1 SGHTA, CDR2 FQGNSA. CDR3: CASSPQTGLNEKLFF. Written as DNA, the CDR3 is TGTGCCAGCAGCCCCCAGACAGGGTTGAATGAAAAACTGTTTTTT.

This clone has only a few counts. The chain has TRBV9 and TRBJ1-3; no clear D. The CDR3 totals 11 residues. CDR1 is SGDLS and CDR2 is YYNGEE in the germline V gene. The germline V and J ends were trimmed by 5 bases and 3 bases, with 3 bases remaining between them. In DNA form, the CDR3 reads TGTGCCAGCAGTTTTGGAAACACCATATATTTT. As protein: CASSFGNTIYF.

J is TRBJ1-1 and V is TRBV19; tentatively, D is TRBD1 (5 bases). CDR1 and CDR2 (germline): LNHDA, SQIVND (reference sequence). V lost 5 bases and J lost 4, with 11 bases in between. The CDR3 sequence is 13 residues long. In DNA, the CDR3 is TGTGCCAGTAGTCGGGGGGGTGGCACTGAAGCTTTCTTT. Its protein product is CASSRGGGTEAFF.

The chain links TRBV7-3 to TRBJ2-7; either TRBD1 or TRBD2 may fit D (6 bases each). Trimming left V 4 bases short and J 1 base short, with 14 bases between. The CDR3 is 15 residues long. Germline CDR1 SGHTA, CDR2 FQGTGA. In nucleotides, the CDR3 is TGTGCCAGCAGCTCACACGGGGGCGCGTCCTACGAGCAGTACTTC. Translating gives CASSSHGGASYEQYF. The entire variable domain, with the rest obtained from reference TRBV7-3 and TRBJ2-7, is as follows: GAGVSQTPSNKVTEKGKYVELRCDPISGHTALYWYRQSLGQGPEFLIYFQGTGAADDSGLPNDRFFAVRPEGSVSTLKIQRTERGDSAVYLCASSSHGGASYEQYFGPGTRLTVT.

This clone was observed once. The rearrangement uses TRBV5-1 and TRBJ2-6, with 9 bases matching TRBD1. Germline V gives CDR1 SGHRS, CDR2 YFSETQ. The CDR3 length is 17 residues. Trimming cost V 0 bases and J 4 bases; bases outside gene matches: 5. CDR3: CASSLDGQGRGANVLTF. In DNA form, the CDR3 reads TGCGCCAGCAGCTTGGACGGACAGGGGAGAGGGGCCAACGTCCTGACTTTC.

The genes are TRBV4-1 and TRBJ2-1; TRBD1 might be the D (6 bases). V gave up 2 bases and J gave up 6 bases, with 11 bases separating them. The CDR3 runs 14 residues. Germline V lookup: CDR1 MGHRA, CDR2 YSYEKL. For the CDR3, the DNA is TGCGCCAGCAGCCAACCGACAGGAATCAATGAGCAGTTCTTC. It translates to CASSQPTGINEQFF.